The 25 T cell receptor beta chains in this list originate from one sample, sequenced in a study of post-analysis software for immune sequencing data. The study, taken as a whole, reports: Comparison of patients with controls showed roughly five TRBV segments more frequent in patients, TRBV5-6, TRBV5-1 and TRBV20-1 among them.

These receptors have no known antigen. The TCR beta cDNA libraries carried unique molecular identifiers. Via MiXCR, TCRdb re-called the PCR reads, giving one row per CDR3 protein. This table has 430,000 or so distinct CDR3 sequences, 39% appearing once. Sequenced sample: blood. The receptor source for this set is a girl aged 2 to 10 with multiple sclerosis.

This chain uses TRBV5-1 with TRBJ2-1, with TRBD2 matching over 7 bases. Trimming took 3 bases from V and 6 from J; bases not matched to a gene: 9. Per the germline V gene, CDR1 is SGHRS and CDR2 is YFSETQ. There are 15 residues in the CDR3. The CDR3 reads CASSYIGGRVNEQFF. CDR3 bases: TGCGCCAGCAGCTACATCGGGGGGAGGGTCAATGAGCAGTTCTTC.

V is TRBV20-1 and J is TRBJ1-1, with a tentative D call TRBD1 (6 bases). Deletions cut 2 bases from V and 0 bases from J, with 10 bases between. CDR1 DFQATT and CDR2 SNEGSKA come from the germline V gene (reference sequence). CDR3 length: 14 amino acids. This CDR3 is CSARTGILNTEAFF. CDR3 sequence (DNA): TGCAGTGCTAGAACAGGGATCTTGAACACTGAAGCTTTCTTT.

The chain links TRBV20-1 to TRBJ2-3, with TRBD2 as a possible D gene (5 bases). This CDR3 comprises 15 residues. Germline CDR1 is DFQATT and CDR2 is SNEGSKA (reference sequence). With 5 bases removed from V and 1 base from J, the gap between germline ends came to 16 bases. CDR3: CSASTFGVGTDTQYF. The CDR3 DNA follows: TGCAGTGCTTCAACTTTCGGGGTTGGCACAGATACGCAGTATTTT.

V usage is TRBV7-3 and J usage is TRBJ1-2; the D gene is possibly TRBD1 (6 bases). V lost 5 bases and J lost 4, with 17 bases in between. Germline V gene data show CDR1 as SGHTA and CDR2 as FQGTGA. CDR3 length: 15 amino acids. The CDR3, as DNA: TGTGCCAGCAGCCGGACGGACAGTGAGGTCTATGGCTACACCTTC. As protein: CASSRTDSEVYGYTF.

This clonotype was picked up a small number of times. The rearrangement joins TRBV7-9 to TRBJ1-2, with D tentatively TRBD1 (6 bases). The V gene lost 5 bases and the J gene lost 3 bases, with 13 bases spanning the gap. CDR3 length: 14 residues. CDR1 is SEHNR, CDR2 FQNEAQ, per germline (reference sequence). DNA of the CDR3: TGTGCCAGCAGCAGGGACACCATCGACTATGGCTACACCTTC. This sequence encodes CASSRDTIDYGYTF.

This chain links TRBV5-1 with TRBJ1-2, with D possibly TRBD1 on 6 matching bases. This CDR3 is built from 17 residues. Deletions cut 4 bases from V and 4 bases from J, with 23 bases between. Germline CDR1 and CDR2: SGHRS and YFSETQ. CDR3 amino acids: CASSPHWYAGDSYGYTF. The CDR3 DNA reads TGCGCCAGCAGCCCCCACTGGTATGCAGGGGATAGCTATGGCTACACCTTC. Filled out from reference TRBV5-1 and TRBJ1-2, the complete variable domain reads KAGVTQTPRYLIKTRGQQVTLSCSPISGHRSVSWYQQTPGQGLQFLFEYFSETQRNKGNFPGRFSGRQFSNSRSEMNVSTLELGDSALYLCASSPHWYAGDSYGYTFGSGTRLTVV.

This chain links TRBV10-3 with TRBJ1-1; D call uncertain. Germline loops: CDR1 ENHRY, CDR2 SYGVKD. V lost 7 bases and J 1 base, leaving 10 bases between the germline ends. The CDR3 runs 13 residues. The CDR3 loop is CAINPAGNTEAFF. The CDR3 DNA is TGTGCCATCAATCCCGCGGGGAACACTGAAGCTTTCTTT.

In this sample, this clonotype turned up a few times. This chain joins TRBV13 and TRBJ2-7; no definite D call. Germline values: CDR1 PRHDT, CDR2 FYEKMQ (reference sequence). Trimming cost V 3 bases and J 6 bases, with 6 bases left between them. The CDR3 runs to 11 residues. CDR3 coding DNA: TGTGCCAGCAGCTTCTTATCCGAGCAGTACTTC. This codes for CASSFLSEQYF.

The CDR3, as DNA: TGCGCCAGCAGCCAAGCCTACCGGGACAAAGGACTAGCTTACGAGCAGTACTTC. Translated: CASSQAYRDKGLAYEQYF. The rearrangement joins TRBV4-3 to TRBJ2-5, with 8 bases identical to TRBD2. The J call may be wrong; the DNA end is better matched by TRBJ2-7. In germline, CDR1 is LGHNA, CDR2 YSLEER. The CDR3 is made up of 18 amino acids.

V gene TRBV20-1 combines with J gene TRBJ2-7; 9 nucleotides agree with TRBD1. CDR1 and CDR2 (germline): DFQATT, SNEGSKA (reference sequence). The J segment lost 1 base and the V segment lost 4 bases, leaving 14 bases of the junction unmatched. The CDR3 totals 17 residues. For the CDR3, the DNA is TGCAGTGCTATCACGATCGGGACGGGACAGGGATCCTACGAGCAGTACTTC. As protein: CSAITIGTGQGSYEQYF.

This clonotype was seen a handful of times. The chain couples TRBV5-1 to TRBJ2-7; 7 bases are shared with TRBD1. Trimming took 4 bases from V and 2 from J; bases not matched to a gene: 6. The CDR3 is made up of 14 amino acids. CDR1 SGHRS and CDR2 YFSETQ come from the germline V gene. CDR3 nucleotide sequence: TGCGCCAGCAGCCTCGGACAGGAGACCTACGAGCAGTACTTC. Translation gives CASSLGQETYEQYF.

CDR3 DNA: TGTGCCAGTAGTAAGACACAAGAGACCCAGTACTTC. Translated: CASSKTQETQYF. The chain is built from TRBV19 and TRBJ2-5; no clear D. The V end lost 4 bases, the J end lost 2 bases, and 5 bases lay between the germline ends. The CDR3 loop spans 12 amino acids. Germline assignment: CDR1 LNHDA and CDR2 SQIVND (reference sequence).

This sequence joins TRBV20-1 and TRBJ1-2; no firm D call. Germline CDR1 is DFQATT and CDR2 is SNEGSKA (reference sequence). The CDR3 consists of 15 residues. With 1 base removed from V and 1 base from J, the gap between germline ends came to 13 bases. The CDR3 loop reads CSARVASQINYGYTF. In DNA, the CDR3 is TGCAGTGCTAGAGTGGCCTCGCAGATTAACTATGGCTACACCTTC.

The chain combines TRBV4-3 with TRBJ2-6, with D possibly TRBD2 on 6 matching bases. The germline V gene has CDR1 LGHNA and CDR2 YSLEER. This CDR3 has 18 amino acids. Trimming took 0 bases from V and 2 from J, leaving 14 bases between them. This CDR3 reads CASSQDEGGEAGANVLTF. CDR3 DNA: TGCGCCAGCAGCCAAGATGAGGGAGGCGAGGCTGGGGCCAACGTCCTGACTTTC.

The V gene is TRBV4-1, the J gene TRBJ2-2; D is ambiguous. V gave up 2 bases and J gave up 4 bases, with 23 bases separating them. This CDR3 has 19 amino acids. CDR1 and CDR2 from the germline V gene are MGHRA and YSYEKL. CDR3 coding DNA: TGCGCCAGCAGCCAACCCTATCGGATGGTAGCTTCTGCCACCGGGGAGCTGTTTTTT. The encoded protein is CASSQPYRMVASATGELFF.

This clonotype was seen more than once but under ten times. V and J are TRBV24-1 and TRBJ2-1; 7 nucleotides align to TRBD1. This CDR3 spans 13 amino acids. Germline trimming cut 4 bases from V and 10 bases from J; bases unmatched to any gene: 6. Germline V lookup: CDR1 KGHDR, CDR2 SFDVKD. The chain's CDR3 is CATSDPGQAEQFF. CDR3 nucleotide sequence: TGTGCCACCAGTGACCCTGGACAGGCCGAGCAGTTCTTC.

There are a few counts of this clonotype. The rearrangement links TRBV3-1 to TRBJ1-1, with a possible D match to TRBD1 (5 bases). Germline assignment: CDR1 LGHDT and CDR2 YNNKEL (reference sequence). This CDR3 has 15 residues. Trimming shortened V by 1 base and J by 1 base, and 10 bases separated the two germline ends. Here the CDR3 DNA reads TGTGCCAGCAGCCAAGTGGGCGGGGCGAACACTGAAGCTTTCTTT. Translated, it gives CASSQVGGANTEAFF.

This clonotype came up a few times. V is TRBV25-1 and J is TRBJ1-2, with D possibly matching TRBD1 (5 bases). With 0 bases removed from V and 4 bases from J, the gap between germline ends came to 9 bases. This CDR3 contains 14 residues. Germline V lookup: CDR1 MGHDK, CDR2 SYGVNS. CDR3 in amino acids: CASSEYQGPYGYTF. CDR3 sequence (DNA): TGTGCCAGCAGTGAATATCAGGGCCCCTATGGCTACACCTTC.

This chain joins TRBV15 and TRBJ2-1, with D perhaps being TRBD1 or TRBD2 (5 bases each). From germline, CDR1 is LNHNV and CDR2 YYDKDF (reference sequence). The CDR3 totals 16 residues. V lost 5 bases and J lost 6, with 20 bases in between. Here the CDR3 DNA reads TGTGCCACCAGCCGGGGTACCGGGACCTTCCCCAATGAGCAGTTCTTC. It yields the protein CATSRGTGTFPNEQFF.

This CDR3 reads CASMGDQETQYF. CDR3 nucleotide sequence: TGTGCCAGCATGGGGGACCAAGAGACCCAGTACTTC. The chain couples TRBV27 to TRBJ2-5; D is possibly TRBD1 or TRBD2 (5 bases each). V dropped 7 bases and J dropped 0 bases, with 6 bases sitting between them. CDR1 and CDR2 from the germline V gene are MNHEY and SMNVEV (reference sequence). This CDR3 comprises 12 residues.

The genes are TRBV7-8 and TRBJ2-5, with D perhaps TRBD1 or TRBD2 (5 bases each). V gave up 2 bases and J gave up 3 bases, with 13 bases separating them. The CDR3 extends over 15 amino acids. Germline CDR1 is SGHVS and CDR2 is FQNEAQ. The CDR3 DNA reads as TGTGCCAGCAGCTTAATGGGAGACAGTAAAGAGACCCAGTACTTC. Its translation is CASSLMGDSKETQYF.

The V call is TRBV9, the J call TRBJ2-1, with 10 bases fitting TRBD1. Germline loops: CDR1 SGDLS, CDR2 YYNGEE. This CDR3 contains 14 residues. V lost 7 bases, J lost 4 bases, and 5 bases stayed unmatched. The CDR3 DNA is TGTGCCAGCTCCGGACAGGGGGGGTACAATGAGCAGTTCTTC. As protein: CASSGQGGYNEQFF.

The chain has TRBV29-1 and TRBJ2-4; no definite D call. Trimming removed 4 bases at V and 2 bases at J, with 6 bases between. Germline values: CDR1 SQVTM, CDR2 ANQGSEA. The CDR3 has 12 amino acids. CDR3 residues: CSVGVPKNIQYF. Written as DNA, the CDR3 is TGCAGCGTTGGCGTTCCCAAAAACATTCAGTACTTC.

A single count supports this clonotype. The chain joins TRBV7-2 to TRBJ2-1; either TRBD1 or TRBD2 may fit D (5 bases each). Between the trimmed V and J ends, which lost 5 bases and 6 bases, there was a span of 14 bases. Germline V CDR1 and CDR2: SGHTA, FQGNSA. This CDR3 is built from 14 residues. The CDR3 reads CASSPTWGCNEQFF. Written as DNA, the CDR3 is TGTGCCAGCAGCCCGACCTGGGGGTGCAATGAGCAGTTCTTC. Full variable domain (missing parts from reference TRBV7-2 and TRBJ2-1): GAGVSQSPSNKVTEKGKDVELRCDPISGHTALYWYRQSLGQGLEFLIYFQGNSAPDKSGLPSDRFSAERTGGSVSTLTIQRTQQEDSAVYLCASSPTWGCNEQFFGPGTRLTVL.

In its sample, this clonotype was seen many times. The chain combines TRBV29-1 with TRBJ2-1, with 13 bases that match TRBD2. The germline gives CDR1 SQVTM, CDR2 ANQGSEA. With V trimmed by 5 bases and J by 2 bases, 3 bases remained unmatched. This CDR3 region has 15 residues. The DNA for the CDR3 is TGCAGCGTTCTCGGGACTAGCGGGGCCTACAATGAGCAGTTCTTC. This gives the protein CSVLGTSGAYNEQFF.